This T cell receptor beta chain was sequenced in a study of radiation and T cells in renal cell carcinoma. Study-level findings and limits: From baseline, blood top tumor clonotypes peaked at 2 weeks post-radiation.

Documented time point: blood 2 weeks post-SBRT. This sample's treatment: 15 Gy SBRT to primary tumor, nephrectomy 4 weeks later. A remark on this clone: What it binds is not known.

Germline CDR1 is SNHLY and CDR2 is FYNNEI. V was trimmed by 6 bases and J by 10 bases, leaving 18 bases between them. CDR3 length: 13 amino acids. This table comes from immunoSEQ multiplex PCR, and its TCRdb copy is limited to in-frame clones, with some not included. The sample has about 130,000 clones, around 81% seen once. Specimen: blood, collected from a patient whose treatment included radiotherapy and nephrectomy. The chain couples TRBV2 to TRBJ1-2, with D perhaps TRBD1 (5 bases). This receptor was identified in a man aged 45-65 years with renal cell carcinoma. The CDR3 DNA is TGTGCCAGCAGGGCAGGGTTAATAGGTACCTACACCTTC. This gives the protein CASRAGLIGTYTF.